The 29 T cell receptor beta chains listed next were all sequenced from one sample in a study of blood T cell repertoires in COVID-19. Only in-frame clones appear in the TCRdb table, and some are missing; sequencing was by immunoSEQ multiplex PCR. Of 250,000 to 350,000 clones in the sample, about 80% were seen once. Sequenced input: peripheral blood. The receptors here all came from a person between 70 and 80 years old with COVID-19, enrolled during active disease.

This chain uses TRBV5-1 with TRBJ1-5; 7 bases map to TRBD1. Trimming took 0 bases from V and 7 from J; bases not matched to a gene: 13. CDR1 is SGHRS, CDR2 YFSETQ, per germline. The CDR3 contains 17 residues. Here the CDR3 reads CASSLGQDRGQCQPQHF. CDR3 sequence (DNA): TGCGCCAGCAGCTTGGGTCAGGACCGGGGACAGTGCCAGCCCCAGCATTTT.

The rearrangement uses TRBV5-6 and TRBJ1-5; weak D call: TRBD1 (6 bases). With 3 bases removed from V and 1 base from J, the gap between germline ends came to 11 bases. The germline V gene has CDR1 SGHDT and CDR2 YYEEEE. CDR3 length: 15 amino acids. CDR3 nucleotide sequence: TGTGCCAGCAGCTATACAGGGACCAGCAATCAGCCCCAGCATTTT. This gives the protein CASSYTGTSNQPQHF.

V gene TRBV5-1 combines with J gene TRBJ2-3; 12 bases line up with TRBD1. Unmatched junction bases numbered 4, after V lost 4 bases and J lost 4 bases. Germline V gene lookup returns CDR1 SGHRS and CDR2 YFSETQ. This CDR3 region has 15 residues. The chain's CDR3 is CASSGTGGAADTQYF. DNA for the CDR3: TGCGCCAGCAGCGGGACAGGGGGCGCAGCAGATACGCAGTATTTT.

On this clone itself: The sample contains more than one DNA sequence encoding this CDR3. This chain uses TRBV19 with TRBJ1-1, with a possible D match to TRBD1 (6 bases). This CDR3 has 13 residues. Trimming pared 7 bases from V and 1 base from J, leaving 10 bases between. CDR1 is LNHDA, CDR2 SQIVND, per germline (reference sequence). CDR3 nucleotide sequence: TGTGCCAGTACTACGACAGGGAACACTGAAGCTTTCTTT. Residues: CASTTTGNTEAFF.

The gene calls are TRBV6-5 and TRBJ2-1; weak D call: TRBD2 (5 bases). The CDR3 contains 12 residues. Germline V CDR1 and CDR2: MNHEY, SVGAGI. Trimming removed 8 bases from V and 4 bases from J, with 9 bases in between. This CDR3 is CASGLAYNEQFF. As DNA, the CDR3 is TGTGCCAGCGGCCTAGCTTACAATGAGCAGTTCTTC.

This clone was counted once. CDR3 sequence: CASSPSVEGQPQHF. CDR3 nucleotide sequence: TGTGCCAGCTCACCGAGTGTAGAGGGTCAGCCCCAGCATTTT. The V call is TRBV18, the J call TRBJ1-5, with unresolved D. In germline, CDR1 is KGHSH, CDR2 LQKENI. The CDR3 has 14 amino acids. The germline V and J ends were trimmed by 3 bases and 6 bases, with 12 bases remaining between them. The full variable domain, completed using reference TRBV18 and TRBJ1-5, is NAGVMQNPRHLVRRRGQEARLRCSPMKGHSHVYWYRQLPEEGLKFMVYLQKENIIDESGMPKERFSAEFPKEGPSILRIQQVVRGDSAAYFCASSPSVEGQPQHFGDGTRLSIL.

The chain employs TRBV9 and TRBJ2-7; no firm D call. There are 14 residues in the CDR3. Germline assignment: CDR1 SGDLS and CDR2 YYNGEE. Trimming pared 4 bases from V and 2 bases from J, leaving 13 bases between. CDR3 DNA: TGTGCCAGCAGCCCTCAGTGGTCAACCTACGAGCAGTACTTC. This gives the protein CASSPQWSTYEQYF.

The V call is TRBV11-2, the J call TRBJ2-1; TRBD2 matches at 7 bases. The germline CDR1 and CDR2 sequences are SGHAT and FQNNGV. The junction had 16 bases not matched to a gene; V was cut back by 0 bases and J by 5 bases. CDR3 size: 19 residues. The CDR3 is CASSLEGLAVGIGNNEQFF. The CDR3 nucleotides are TGTGCCAGCAGCTTAGAAGGTCTAGCGGTGGGGATTGGGAACAATGAGCAGTTCTTC.

The chain carries TRBV7-9 and TRBJ2-2, with 8 positions matching TRBD2. The CDR3 has 16 amino acids. Germline lookup yields CDR1 SEHNR and CDR2 FQNEAQ (reference sequence). The ends lost 1 base at V and 0 bases at J; junction bases unmatched: 1. The CDR3 coding sequence is TGTGCCAGCAGCTTAGAAGCGGGAGCGAACACCGGGGAGCTGTTTTTT. It is translated as CASSLEAGANTGELFF.

The V call is TRBV14, the J call TRBJ2-2; D remains unclear. CDR1 is SGHDN and CDR2 is FVKESK in the germline V gene. The CDR3 covers 12 residues. The V end was cut by 1 base, the J end by 8 bases, with 5 bases between. CDR3 nucleotides: TGTGCCAGCAGCCAAGTGAGGGGGGAGCTGTTTTTT. It translates to CASSQVRGELFF.

A remark on this clone: It is likely a read error, because the conserved phenylalanine at the end of the CDR3 is missing. Because the CDR3's place on the DNA is in doubt, the DNA is left out and the CDR3 is given as listed by TCRdb. The chain couples TRBV29-1 to TRBJ1-1. The CDR3 extends over 11 residues, inclusive of both ends. Germline lookup yields CDR1 SQVTM and CDR2 ANQGSEA. CDR3 amino acids: CSVDTGRYFSG.

As for this clone: At one boundary the junction diverges from the germline segment, which might be a read error. The chain combines TRBV7-9 with TRBJ2-6; 7 bases align to TRBD2. The CDR3 consists of 19 residues. CDR1 is SEHNR and CDR2 is FQNEAQ in the germline V gene (reference sequence). The DNA of the CDR3 is TGTGCCAGCAGATTAGGTGGGGCGGGGGTAGCCTCTGGGGCCAACGTCCTGACTTTC. Amino acids: CASRLGGAGVASGANVLTF.

V gene TRBV5-1 combines with J gene TRBJ1-2; TRBD1 aligns across 9 bases. Per germline, CDR1 SGHRS and CDR2 YFSETQ. The CDR3 sequence is 15 residues long. The ends lost 0 bases at V and 7 bases at J; junction bases unmatched: 7. CDR3 loop: CASSLGGQGSGGYTF. CDR3 sequence (DNA): TGCGCCAGCAGCTTGGGGGGACAGGGTTCAGGTGGCTACACCTTC.

This clone has only one observation. The chain combines TRBV7-2 with TRBJ2-7, with 7 bases lining up with TRBD2. Looked up from germline, CDR1 is SGHTA and CDR2 is FQGNSA. Trimming at V came to 4 bases and at J to 2 bases, leaving 2 bases not matched to a gene. This CDR3 has 13 amino acids. The CDR3 loop reads CASSSAGAYEQYF. Written as DNA, the CDR3 is TGTGCCAGCAGCTCGGCGGGGGCCTACGAGCAGTACTTC.

The chain recombines TRBV18 with TRBJ1-1; unclear D gene. V lost 6 bases to trimming and J lost 5 bases, with 16 bases between them. The CDR3 extends over 14 amino acids. Germline loops: CDR1 KGHSH, CDR2 LQKENI. CDR3 sequence: CASSYGGEGTEAFF. Written as DNA, the CDR3 is TGTGCCAGCTCCTATGGCGGGGAAGGGACTGAAGCTTTCTTT.

The V gene is TRBV7-8, the J gene TRBJ2-3, with 7 bases aligning to TRBD2. V lost 5 bases, J lost 7 bases, and 9 bases stayed unmatched. CDR3 length: 14 amino acids. Germline V CDR1 and CDR2: SGHVS, FQNEAQ. DNA for the CDR3: TGTGCCAGCAGCCAACGACTAGCCCTCCATACGCAGTATTTT. Its translation is CASSQRLALHTQYF.

This chain joins TRBV12-3 or TRBV12-4 and TRBJ2-7, with TRBD2 as a possible D gene (5 bases). With 3 bases removed from V and 7 bases from J, the gap between germline ends came to 13 bases. The CDR3 extends over 13 amino acids. The CDR3 protein is CASSFGQPGEQYF. CDR3 nucleotide sequence: TGTGCCAGCAGTTTCGGTCAGCCGGGAGAGCAGTACTTC.

The V call is TRBV5-1, the J call TRBJ2-7, with 9 bases fitting TRBD1. The J segment lost 3 bases and the V segment lost 0 bases, leaving 7 bases of the junction unmatched. CDR3 size: 16 residues. Germline lookup yields CDR1 SGHRS and CDR2 YFSETQ. CDR3 in amino acids: CASSLDPGTGIYEQYF. The CDR3 nucleotides read TGCGCCAGCAGCTTGGATCCCGGGACAGGGATCTACGAGCAGTACTTC.

The genes are TRBV7-4 and TRBJ1-2, with no clear D. This CDR3 contains 16 residues. CDR1 is SGHVT, CDR2 SQSDAQ, per germline. With 3 bases removed from V and 5 bases from J, the gap between germline ends came to 19 bases. For the CDR3, the DNA is TGTGCCAGCAGCTTCGTGTTTTACGCGGATCAATATGGCTACACCTTC. It encodes CASSFVFYADQYGYTF.

This chain connects TRBV6-4 to TRBJ2-6, with TRBD2 matching 8 bases. V trimming: 6 bases; J trimming: 2 bases; junction bases outside the gene matches: 0. Germline values: CDR1 MRHNA, CDR2 SNTAGT. This CDR3 is built from 14 residues. The CDR3 DNA sequence: TGTGCCAGCAGGCGGGGGGCTGGGGCCAACGTCCTGACTTTC. Its translation: CASRRGAGANVLTF.

The genes are TRBV4-3 and TRBJ1-2; the D gene is possibly TRBD1 (5 bases). Trimming shortened V by 0 bases and J by 7 bases, and 12 bases separated the two germline ends. The CDR3 is made up of 14 amino acids. Germline V CDR1 and CDR2: LGHNA, YSLEER. The CDR3 nucleotides read TGCGCCAGCAGCCAAGAAACAGGAGTCGGTGGCTACACCTTC. It translates to CASSQETGVGGYTF.

CDR3 sequence reads: CASTQNTGTGVTEAFF. The CDR3 DNA is TGTGCCAGTACCCAAAATACCGGGACAGGGGTGACTGAAGCTTTCTTT. The chain couples TRBV19 to TRBJ1-1; TRBD1 matches 10 bases. CDR3 length: 16 residues. Trimming at V came to 7 bases and at J to 5 bases, leaving 13 bases not matched to a gene. Germline CDR1 LNHDA, CDR2 SQIVND (reference sequence).

The chain employs TRBV19 and TRBJ2-1; D unresolved. Germline-derived CDR1 and CDR2 are LNHDA and SQIVND (reference sequence). V lost 7 bases, J lost 1 base, and 8 bases lay in between. This CDR3 contains 13 residues. In DNA form, the CDR3 reads TGTGCCAGTACTGGCAGGTCCTACAATGAGCAGTTCTTC. Its translation is CASTGRSYNEQFF.

This rearrangement joins TRBV7-9 to TRBJ2-5; TRBD1 aligns across 8 bases. The CDR3 contains 13 residues. V dropped 6 bases and J dropped 4; count of bases not matched to a gene: 4. The germline CDR1 and CDR2 sequences are SEHNR and FQNEAQ (reference sequence). CDR3: CASRTTGAETQYF. DNA of the CDR3: TGTGCCAGCAGGACGACAGGGGCAGAGACCCAGTACTTC.

V is TRBV5-1 and J is TRBJ2-7, with 7 positions matching TRBD1. The CDR3 extends over 13 amino acids. With 0 bases clipped from V and 6 bases from J, the junction kept 3 bases outside the gene matches. Germline CDR1 and CDR2: SGHRS and YFSETQ. The CDR3, as DNA: TGCGCCAGCAGCTTGGGACAGGGAGTCGAGCAGTACTTC. Encoded protein: CASSLGQGVEQYF.

The chain recombines TRBV6-5 with TRBJ1-4, with 7 bases lining up with TRBD1. Germline V gene data show CDR1 as MNHEY and CDR2 as SVGAGI. This CDR3 has 12 residues. J was trimmed by 6 bases and V by 7 bases; bases with no gene match: 2. CDR3 amino acids: CASTGGYEKLFF. As DNA, the CDR3 is TGTGCCAGCACAGGGGGGTATGAAAAACTGTTTTTT.

The rearrangement joins TRBV30 to TRBJ1-2; D gene ambiguous. Trimming pared 2 bases from V and 3 bases from J, leaving 7 bases between. The CDR3 runs to 12 residues. From germline, CDR1 is GTSNPN and CDR2 SVGIG (reference sequence). The CDR3 loop is CAWSITDYGYTF. As DNA, the CDR3 is TGTGCCTGGAGTATCACAGACTATGGCTACACCTTC.

The chain joins TRBV11-2 to TRBJ2-1, with 11 positions matching TRBD2. Germline lookup yields CDR1 SGHAT and CDR2 FQNNGV. The length of the CDR3 is 16 residues. The junction had 9 bases not matched to a gene; V was cut back by 5 bases and J by 6 bases. The CDR3 is CASSPSGTSGSNEQFF. CDR3 bases: TGTGCCAGCAGCCCTTCCGGGACTAGCGGTTCCAATGAGCAGTTCTTC.

This chain connects TRBV5-4 to TRBJ1-1; TRBD1 might be the D (6 bases). This CDR3 spans 14 amino acids. Trimming cost V 4 bases and J 3 bases, with 13 bases left between them. Germline CDR1 is SGHNT and CDR2 is YYREEE (reference sequence). DNA for the CDR3: TGTGCCAGCAGCCGGGAGGGGGGGGACACTGAAGCTTTCTTT. Protein product: CASSREGGDTEAFF.